Listed below are T cell receptor beta chains from one sample, sequenced in a study of cytomegalovirus exposure and HLA in healthy donors. The repertoire was sequenced with immunoSEQ multiplex PCR; TCRdb's copy has only in-frame clones and lacks some. The repertoire consists of 110,000 to 150,000 clones, with approximately 94% occurring once and the leading ten covering less than 2%. The sample comprised PBMCs. The receptors here all came from a man between 18 and 35 years old in good health and CMV-seropositive. CDR3s include the opening cysteine and the closing phenylalanine or tryptophan. The D gene is left open where the match is weak. Expanded clones get a size class; other rows say once, few or many, or leave the size out.

CDR3: CASRTRGYYGYTF
DNA: TGTGCCAGCAGAACCAGGGGCTACTATGGCTACACCTTC
J: TRBJ1-2
size: .
D: .
V: TRBV28
length: 13

CDR3: CASSVQSREYF
DNA: TGTGCCAGCAGTGTCCAGAGCAGGGAGTACTTC
J: TRBJ2-7
size: .
D: .
V: TRBV2
length: 11

CDR3: CASSLEPGLNTEAFF
DNA: TGTGCCAGCAGCTTGGAGCCAGGGTTGAACACTGAAGCTTTCTTT
J: TRBJ1-1
size: .
D: .
V: TRBV5-4
length: 15

CDR3: CASSEGLAVGYEQYF
DNA: TGTGCCAGCAGTGAGGGACTAGCGGTCGGGTACGAGCAGTACTTC
J: TRBJ2-7
size: .
D: TRBD2
V: TRBV2
length: 15

CDR3: CASSLGVAGGPPGRHEQYF
DNA: TGTGCCAGCAGCTTAGGAGTAGCGGGAGGGCCGCCCGGACGTCACGAGCAGTACTTC
J: TRBJ2-7
size: .
D: TRBD2
V: TRBV7-2
length: 19

CDR3: CASMGLPGRAGYTF
DNA: TGTGCCAGTATGGGACTACCGGGACGCGCTGGCTACACCTTC
J: TRBJ1-2
size: .
D: .
V: TRBV19
length: 14

CDR3: CASSLIGGFNYGYTF
DNA: TGTGCCAGCAGTTTAATAGGGGGATTTAACTATGGCTACACCTTC
J: TRBJ1-2
size: .
D: .
V: TRBV28
length: 15

CDR3: CATSFKLNQPQHF
DNA: TGTGCCACCAGCTTCAAATTGAATCAGCCCCAGCATTTT
J: TRBJ1-5
size: .
D: .
V: TRBV15
length: 13

CDR3: CASSQGNTGVPYNEQFF
DNA: TGCGCCAGCAGCCAAGGTAACACAGGGGTGCCCTACAATGAGCAGTTCTTC
J: TRBJ2-1
size: once
D: TRBD1
V: TRBV4-1
length: 17

CDR3: CAGSHEGVYGYTF
DNA: TGTGCCGGCAGTCATGAGGGGGTCTATGGCTACACCTTC
J: TRBJ1-2
size: .
D: .
V: TRBV25-1
length: 13

CDR3: CASSLVAGQGDTQYF
DNA: TGTGCCAGCAGCTTGGTCGCGGGACAGGGGGATACGCAGTATTTT
J: TRBJ2-3
size: .
D: TRBD1
V: TRBV5-4
length: 15

CDR3: CASSGASGRAIWDTQYF
DNA: TGTGCCAGCAGTGGCGCTAGCGGGAGGGCCATATGGGATACGCAGTATTTT
J: TRBJ2-3
size: .
D: TRBD2
V: TRBV2
length: 17

CDR3: CASSLVAGAAYEQYF
DNA: TGTGCCAGCAGCTTAGTGGCGGGAGCAGCCTACGAGCAGTACTTC
J: TRBJ2-7
size: .
D: TRBD2
V: TRBV7-3
length: 15

CDR3: CASSPGLGGTGELFF
DNA: TGTGCCAGCAGCCCGGGACTAGGGGGGACCGGGGAGCTGTTTTTT
J: TRBJ2-2
size: .
D: TRBD2
V: TRBV7-9
length: 15

CDR3: CASSDTATVGEGDTQYF
DNA: TGTGCCAGCAGTGATACCGCGACAGTGGGGGAGGGAGATACGCAGTATTTT
J: TRBJ2-3
size: .
D: TRBD2
V: TRBV2
length: 17

CDR3: CASSFAGGGYEQYF
DNA: TGTGCCAGCAGCTTTGCCGGTGGGGGGTACGAGCAGTACTTC
J: TRBJ2-7
size: .
D: .
V: TRBV7-9
length: 14

CDR3: CASSLPTSAYNEQFF
DNA: TGCGCCAGCAGCTTGCCGACTAGCGCTTACAATGAGCAGTTCTTC
J: TRBJ2-1
size: once
D: TRBD2
V: TRBV5-1
length: 15

CDR3: CASTLSVSLYEQYF
DNA: TGTGCCAGCACCCTTAGTGTTTCCCTATACGAGCAGTACTTC
J: TRBJ2-7
size: .
D: .
V: TRBV5-6
length: 14

CDR3: CASRFQGGSEQYF
DNA: TGTGCCAGCAGGTTCCAGGGGGGCTCCGAGCAGTACTTC
J: TRBJ2-7
size: .
D: .
V: TRBV6-6
length: 13

CDR3: CASSQPRGETQYF
DNA: TGTGCCAGCAGTCAACCTCGGGGAGAGACCCAGTACTTC
J: TRBJ2-5
size: .
D: .
V: TRBV28
length: 13

CDR3: CASSLGVRDTEAFF
DNA: TGCGCCAGCAGCTTGGGGGTGCGGGATACTGAAGCTTTCTTT
J: TRBJ1-1
size: .
D: .
V: TRBV5-1
length: 14

CDR3: CASTRGLGFNEQFF
DNA: TGTGCCAGCACCAGGGGCTTGGGGTTCAATGAGCAGTTCTTC
J: TRBJ2-1
size: .
D: .
V: TRBV25-1
length: 14

CDR3: CASSFRRRVFVTDTQYF
DNA: TGTGCCAGCAGCTTTCGACGGCGGGTATTCGTCACAGATACGCAGTATTTT
J: TRBJ2-3
size: .
D: .
V: TRBV5-6
length: 17

CDR3: CASSPAREGQFF
DNA: TGTGCCAGCTCACCAGCTAGAGAGGGGCAGTTCTTC
J: TRBJ2-1
size: .
D: .
V: TRBV18
length: 12

CDR3: CASSSQGARTDTQYF
DNA: TGTGCCAGCAGTTCGCAGGGGGCACGCACAGATACGCAGTATTTT
J: TRBJ2-3
size: .
D: TRBD1
V: TRBV6-5
length: 15

CDR3: CASSPGLTYQETQYF
DNA: TGCGCCAGCAGTCCAGGACTGACGTACCAAGAGACCCAGTACTTC
J: TRBJ2-5
size: .
D: .
V: TRBV10-1
length: 15

CDR3: CASSKGQGPGTGELFF
DNA: TGTGCCAGCAGTAAAGGACAGGGACCGGGCACCGGGGAGCTGTTTTTT
J: TRBJ2-2
size: .
D: TRBD1
V: TRBV11-2
length: 16

CDR3: CASSGTEAFF
DNA: TGTGCCAGCTCCGGTACTGAAGCTTTCTTT
J: TRBJ1-1
size: .
D: .
V: TRBV18
length: 10

CDR3: CASSTDRAPGQPQHF
DNA: TGTGCCAGCAGTACGGACAGGGCCCCGGGGCAGCCCCAGCATTTT
J: TRBJ1-5
size: .
D: TRBD1
V: TRBV6-1
length: 15

CDR3: CAWSGADGYTF
DNA: TGTGCCTGGAGTGGCGCCGATGGCTACACCTTC
J: TRBJ1-2
size: .
D: .
V: TRBV30
length: 11

CDR3: CASSPLLDSGRARTGELFF
DNA: TGCGCCAGCAGCCCACTTCTAGATAGCGGGAGGGCCCGCACCGGGGAGCTGTTTTTT
J: TRBJ2-2
size: .
D: TRBD2
V: TRBV5-1
length: 19

CDR3: CAWSEDLENEQFF
DNA: TGTGCCTGGAGTGAAGACTTGGAGAATGAGCAGTTCTTC
J: TRBJ2-1
size: .
D: .
V: TRBV30
length: 13

CDR3: CASSQDAATYEQYF
DNA: TGTGCCAGCAGCCAAGACGCGGCGACCTACGAGCAGTACTTC
J: TRBJ2-7
size: .
D: .
V: TRBV4-2
length: 14

CDR3: CASYTGAYEQYF
DNA: TGTGCCAGCTACACAGGGGCCTACGAGCAGTACTTC
J: TRBJ2-7
size: .
D: TRBD1
V: TRBV2
length: 12

CDR3: CASSPRRNRGRLDTQYF
DNA: TGTGCCAGCAGCCCCCGTAGAAACAGGGGACGGCTAGATACGCAGTATTTT
J: TRBJ2-3
size: .
D: TRBD1
V: TRBV2
length: 17